A single sample is the source of the 30 T cell receptor beta chains below, sequenced in a study of CD8 T cells in ankylosing spondylitis. Study-wide points: Typical of ankylosing spondylitis blood, it appeared, was a TCR beta motif of eight highly homologous variants.

What these receptors recognize is not known. TCRdb ran MiXCR on the 5' RACE reads and lists one entry per CDR3 protein. There are under 950,000 distinct CDR3 sequences in the sample; 15% to 20% occur only once, and about a fifth lies in the top ten. Sequences were obtained from blood, either unsorted or a sorted T cell fraction (not recorded which). These receptors were collected from a male donor with ankylosing spondylitis.

This chain uses TRBV12-3 or TRBV12-4 with TRBJ1-6; D possibly corresponds to TRBD1 (5 bases). This CDR3 is 17 amino acids long. The germline V and J ends were trimmed by 3 bases and 3 bases, with 15 bases remaining between them. The CDR3 sequence: CASSFSPRRDYNSPLHF. DNA for the CDR3: TGTGCCAGCAGTTTTTCCCCGCGCAGGGACTATAATTCACCCCTCCACTTT.

V gene TRBV7-2 combines with J gene TRBJ2-1; 16 bases are shared with TRBD2. Germline V gene sequence: CDR1 SGHTA, CDR2 FQGNSA. This CDR3 is built from 16 residues. The ends lost 5 bases at V and 8 bases at J; junction bases unmatched: 6. DNA of the CDR3: TGTGCCAGCAGCCTCGGGACTAGCGGGAGGGAGGATGAGCAGTTCTTC. Protein product: CASSLGTSGREDEQFF.

This clonotype was counted only a few times. This chain connects TRBV30 to TRBJ2-5; D could derive from TRBD1 or TRBD2 (5 bases each). The V and J ends lost 0 bases and 7 bases respectively, with 12 bases between them. The CDR3 is made up of 13 amino acids. Germline V gives CDR1 GTSNPN, CDR2 SVGIG (reference sequence). CDR3 in amino acids: CAWSVLSGGTQYF. As DNA, the CDR3 is TGTGCCTGGAGTGTACTTAGTGGGGGGACCCAGTACTTC.

The chain employs TRBV30 and TRBJ2-1; D is unclear. Germline values: CDR1 GTSNPN, CDR2 SVGIG (reference sequence). Trimming cost V 2 bases and J 1 base, with 3 bases left between them. This CDR3 spans 12 amino acids. CDR3 loop: CAWSTSYNEQFF. DNA for the CDR3: TGTGCCTGGAGTACTTCCTACAATGAGCAGTTCTTC.

The chain is built from TRBV12-3 or TRBV12-4 and TRBJ1-2; unclear D gene. V gave up 5 bases and J gave up 8 bases, with 15 bases separating them. This CDR3 has 13 residues. CDR3: CASSPWTVWGYTF. The CDR3 DNA reads as TGTGCCAGCAGTCCCTGGACGGTTTGGGGCTACACCTTC.

This clonotype has ten or more counts. V usage is TRBV20-1 and J usage is TRBJ2-1; TRBD2 aligns across 11 bases. J gave up 8 bases and V 3 bases, and 6 bases lay outside the gene matches. Germline V lookup: CDR1 DFQATT, CDR2 SNEGSKA (reference sequence). The CDR3 is 14 residues long. CDR3 protein: CSASTSGSLDEQFF. The CDR3 DNA sequence: TGCAGTGCTAGTACTAGCGGGAGTTTGGATGAGCAGTTCTTC.

V usage is TRBV7-9 and J usage is TRBJ1-1; tentatively, D is TRBD1 (6 bases). Germline values: CDR1 SEHNR, CDR2 FQNEAQ (reference sequence). This CDR3 is 15 amino acids long. V lost 3 bases and J lost 0, with 11 bases in between. This CDR3 is CASSFQGRLNTEAFF. In DNA form, the CDR3 reads TGTGCCAGCAGCTTCCAGGGGAGATTGAACACTGAAGCTTTCTTT.

The chain employs TRBV6-5 and TRBJ1-3, with no clear D. CDR3 length equals 15 residues. CDR1 and CDR2 (germline): MNHEY, SVGAGI. The germline V and J ends were trimmed by 2 bases and 2 bases, with 10 bases remaining between them. In DNA form, the CDR3 reads TGTGCCAGCAGTTACGAGGGAAGGACTGGAAACACCATATATTTT. Translation gives CASSYEGRTGNTIYF.

This chain joins TRBV28 and TRBJ2-5; TRBD2 is a possible D gene (6 bases). The V gene's germline CDR1 is MDHEN and CDR2 SYDVKM. This CDR3 region has 14 residues. V lost 5 bases and J lost 2, with 12 bases in between. Here the CDR3 reads CASSDVGGQETQYF. CDR3 DNA sequence: TGTGCCAGCAGTGACGTGGGAGGACAAGAGACCCAGTACTTC.

This clonotype was detected only a few times. The chain carries TRBV3-1 and TRBJ1-2; no clear D. The CDR3 loop spans 15 amino acids. Germline V gene sequence: CDR1 LGHDT, CDR2 YNNKEL (reference sequence). V was clipped by 2 bases and J by 0 bases, with 10 bases between them. CDR3 DNA: TGTGCCAGCAGCCAAAACGGCGGACCTAACTATGGCTACACCTTC. Translation: CASSQNGGPNYGYTF.

The chain combines TRBV12-3 or TRBV12-4 with TRBJ1-5; 9 bases fit TRBD1. J was trimmed by 5 bases and V by 6 bases; bases with no gene match: 5. The CDR3 totals 14 residues. This CDR3 is CASRTQGAYQPQHF. The CDR3 nucleotides read TGTGCCAGCAGGACACAGGGGGCCTATCAGCCCCAGCATTTT.

V is TRBV20-1 and J is TRBJ2-7, with TRBD2 identical over 13 bases. CDR3 length: 15 amino acids. The V and J ends lost 3 bases and 7 bases, in that order; junction bases with no gene match: 9. Germline loops: CDR1 DFQATT, CDR2 SNEGSKA (reference sequence). The CDR3 here is CSASRLAGGIGEQYF. The CDR3 DNA reads TGCAGTGCTAGCAGACTAGCGGGGGGCATAGGTGAGCAGTACTTC.

The genes are TRBV2 and TRBJ1-1, with D unresolved. The germline gives CDR1 SNHLY, CDR2 FYNNEI. The CDR3 covers 13 residues. The germline V and J ends were trimmed by 7 bases and 3 bases, with 12 bases remaining between them. The CDR3 spells CASNAGQDTEAFF. CDR3 nucleotides: TGTGCCAGCAACGCAGGTCAGGACACTGAAGCTTTCTTT.

This clonotype was counted between two and nine times. The chain employs TRBV3-1 and TRBJ2-7, with 8 positions matching TRBD1. Germline lookup yields CDR1 LGHDT and CDR2 YNNKEL (reference sequence). The V gene end was trimmed by 2 bases and the J gene end by 0 bases; junction bases not matched to a gene: 3. There are 15 residues in the CDR3. CDR3 DNA sequence: TGTGCCAGCAGCCAAAGGCAGGGGGCCTCCTACGAGCAGTACTTC. Its protein product is CASSQRQGASYEQYF.

This clonotype was observed once. The chain links TRBV7-8 to TRBJ2-3; D could derive from TRBD1 or TRBD2 (5 bases each). Germline V gives CDR1 SGHVS, CDR2 FQNEAQ. This CDR3 is 12 amino acids long. V lost 5 bases, J lost 9 bases, and 12 bases lay in between. The CDR3 protein is CASSGDLGTQYF. DNA for the CDR3: TGTGCCAGCAGCGGGGACCTAGGGACGCAGTATTTT.

This clonotype was counted only a few times. The chain recombines TRBV12-3 or TRBV12-4 with TRBJ1-2; tentative D call: TRBD1 (5 bases). CDR3 length: 15 residues. Between the trimmed V and J ends, which lost 3 bases and 8 bases, there was a span of 19 bases. DNA of the CDR3: TGTGCCAGCAGTTTGTTGAGGGACCATCCGGGAGGCTACACCTTC. Translating gives CASSLLRDHPGGYTF.

The chain links TRBV28 to TRBJ2-2; 8 bases align to TRBD2. This CDR3 contains 15 residues. CDR1 and CDR2 from the germline V gene are MDHEN and SYDVKM. The ends lost 8 bases at V and 2 bases at J; junction bases unmatched: 7. The CDR3 DNA sequence: TGTGCCAGCGGACCGGGACTAGGTAACACCGGGGAGCTGTTTTTT. This sequence encodes CASGPGLGNTGELFF. Full variable domain (missing parts from reference TRBV28 and TRBJ2-2): DVKVTQSSRYLVKRTGEKVFLECVQDMDHENMFWYRQDPGLGLRLIYFSYDVKMKEKGDIPEGYSVSREKKERFSLILESASTNQTSMYLCASGPGLGNTGELFFGEGSRLTVL.

This clonotype was counted many times. This CDR3 is CASSFALRPHQGYTF. CDR3 DNA: TGTGCCAGCAGCTTCGCTCTTCGGCCCCACCAGGGCTACACCTTC. The rearrangement links TRBV5-6 to TRBJ1-2; D remains ambiguous. The germline gives CDR1 SGHDT, CDR2 YYEEEE. The length of the CDR3 is 15 residues. V lost 2 bases and J 8 bases, leaving 19 bases between the germline ends.

This clonotype was counted a few times. The chain recombines TRBV6-5 with TRBJ1-1, with a tentative D call TRBD1 (6 bases). Germline CDR1 reads MNHEY; CDR2 reads SVGAGI. The CDR3 runs 12 residues. Trimming shortened V by 5 bases and J by 11 bases, and 15 bases separated the two germline ends. The CDR3 sequence is CASSGTGLWAFF. As DNA, the CDR3 is TGTGCCAGCAGTGGTACAGGGTTGTGGGCTTTCTTT.

The J gene is TRBJ2-1, the V gene TRBV12-3 or TRBV12-4; 10 bases align to TRBD2. After removal of 7 bases from V and 4 bases from J, the junction contained 7 bases not matched to a gene. The CDR3 contains 15 residues. CDR3: CASIQTSGRYNEQFF. CDR3 nucleotides: TGTGCCAGCATCCAGACTAGCGGGCGGTACAATGAGCAGTTCTTC.

J is TRBJ2-2 and V is TRBV9; D is perhaps TRBD2 (5 bases). The CDR3 sequence is 12 residues long. Germline CDR1 is SGDLS and CDR2 is YYNGEE. V was clipped by 2 bases and J by 9 bases, with 8 bases between them. The CDR3 nucleotides are TGTGCCAGCAGCGTCGGAGGCAGGGAGCTGTTTTTT. Protein sequence: CASSVGGRELFF.

The chain uses TRBV7-9 and TRBJ2-1; 7 nucleotides align to TRBD2. This CDR3 spans 12 amino acids. V lost 3 bases, J lost 12 bases, and 5 bases stayed unmatched. The germline V gene has CDR1 SEHNR and CDR2 FQNEAQ (reference sequence). The CDR3: CASSFQRGGQFF. The DNA for the CDR3 is TGTGCCAGCAGCTTCCAGCGGGGCGGGCAGTTCTTC.

This clonotype was found a few times. V is TRBV25-1 and J is TRBJ2-7, with 7 bases lining up with TRBD2. V dropped 6 bases and J dropped 4; count of bases not matched to a gene: 6. This CDR3 spans 13 amino acids. CDR1 is MGHDK and CDR2 is SYGVNS in the germline V gene. CDR3 coding DNA: TGTGCCAGCAGATTAGCGGGCAATTACGAGCAGTACTTC. Its protein is CASRLAGNYEQYF.

The chain has TRBV28 and TRBJ2-7, with 7 bases that match TRBD1. The ends lost 5 bases at V and 2 bases at J; junction bases unmatched: 9. The CDR3 is made up of 15 amino acids. Germline CDR1 reads MDHEN; CDR2 reads SYDVKM. The CDR3 is CASSPSRQGAYEQYF. The DNA for the CDR3 is TGTGCCAGCAGTCCTTCCCGACAGGGAGCCTACGAGCAGTACTTC.

This clonotype was counted between two and nine times. V usage is TRBV7-9 and J usage is TRBJ2-1; 14 bases map to TRBD2. The V segment lost 5 bases and the J segment 10 bases; nucleotides outside the gene matches: 10. The CDR3 spans 16 residues. Germline V gene sequence: CDR1 SEHNR, CDR2 FQNEAQ (reference sequence). CDR3 in amino acids: CASSRWTSGRPGEQFF. CDR3 nucleotides: TGTGCCAGCAGCCGATGGACTAGCGGGAGGCCAGGGGAGCAGTTCTTC.

This rearrangement joins TRBV4-1 to TRBJ2-1; either TRBD1 or TRBD2 may fit D (5 bases each). The CDR3 consists of 14 residues. Germline CDR1 MGHRA, CDR2 YSYEKL. V was shortened by 4 bases and J by 8 bases, with 15 bases between the two germline ends. The CDR3 protein is CASSPGTSVYEQFF. The CDR3 nucleotides read TGCGCCAGCAGCCCCGGGACCTCGGTCTATGAGCAGTTCTTC.

The rearrangement links TRBV27 to TRBJ2-1; the D is unclear. The V gene's germline CDR1 is MNHEY and CDR2 SMNVEV (reference sequence). With 3 bases removed from V and 6 bases from J, the gap between germline ends came to 9 bases. This CDR3 has 13 amino acids. The CDR3 bases are TGTGCCAGCAGTTTCCACTCGAGCAATGAGCAGTTCTTC. Translating gives CASSFHSSNEQFF.

This clonotype was picked up a small number of times. The V gene is TRBV28, the J gene TRBJ2-1; 10 nucleotides agree with TRBD2. CDR1 is MDHEN and CDR2 is SYDVKM in the germline V gene. The V and J ends lost 7 bases and 5 bases, in that order; junction bases with no gene match: 8. The CDR3 totals 15 residues. CDR3 amino acids: CASTLAGGLDNEQFF. CDR3 DNA sequence: TGTGCCAGCACGTTAGCGGGAGGTCTCGACAATGAGCAGTTCTTC.

The genes are TRBV7-2 and TRBJ2-7; no clear D gene. The CDR3 has 15 amino acids. Trimming shortened V by 5 bases and J by 3 bases, and 17 bases separated the two germline ends. Per germline, CDR1 SGHTA and CDR2 FQGNSA. The CDR3 DNA follows: TGTGCCAGCAGCCCAGAGCCAGGTTTGGGCTACGAGCAGTACTTC. This codes for CASSPEPGLGYEQYF.

This clonotype was detected only a few times. This rearrangement joins TRBV5-1 to TRBJ2-7, with 7 nucleotides matching TRBD1. The CDR3 has 15 residues. Germline V CDR1 and CDR2: SGHRS, YFSETQ. Trimming at V came to 4 bases and at J to 0 bases, leaving 7 bases not matched to a gene. The CDR3 reads CASSEGQASSYEQYF. The CDR3 DNA reads TGCGCCAGCAGCGAAGGACAGGCGAGCTCCTACGAGCAGTACTTC.